This TCR beta chain originates from a study of cytomegalovirus exposure and HLA in healthy donors. Study-wide points: Some V segments, TRBV6-2 and TRBV6-3 among them, were indistinguishable and were therefore excluded. In vitro testing confirmed a few CMV-associated chains as specific for CMV antigens. The study listed approximately 170 cytomegalovirus-associated TCR beta chains. Within a later analysis, the majority of CMV-associated TCR beta chains appeared HLA-restricted.

Turning to this clone: Its antigen is not known.

PCR involved 60 Vbeta and 13 Jbeta primers. The repertoire was sequenced with immunoSEQ multiplex PCR; TCRdb's copy has only in-frame clones and lacks some. The sample contains roughly 100,000 clones, over 65% of which appear only once. Germline assignment: CDR1 MNHEY and CDR2 SMNVEV (reference sequence). Germline trimming cut 6 bases from V and 7 bases from J; bases unmatched to any gene: 11. This CDR3 region has 15 residues. The clonotype originates from a middle-aged man in good health and CMV-seropositive. This rearrangement joins TRBV27 to TRBJ2-1, with 8 positions matching TRBD1. Source material: PBMCs. The CDR3 bases are TGTGCCAGCAGAAAAGGACAGGGTATCCTGAATGAGCAGTTCTTC. This codes for CASRKGQGILNEQFF.